This T cell receptor beta chain came from a study of identical twins. This clonotype has more than one count but fewer than ten. Its target is unknown. Overall study results and limits: Models came in too low on out-of-frame TCR alpha sharing in monozygotic twins.

Germline V gene sequence: CDR1 SGHRS, CDR2 YFSETQ. V lost 0 bases to trimming and J lost 4 bases, with 11 bases between them. This CDR3 has 15 amino acids. Template switching, a step in the protocol, added a universal primer site, and cDNA carried unique molecular identifiers. TCRdb ran MiXCR on the 5' RACE reads and lists one entry per CDR3 protein. Among a few hundred thousand distinct CDR3 sequences, about 15% were seen once, and the ten largest hold more than 0.4%. This same sample was also part of a study on yellow fever vaccine responses in identical twins.

Source material: CD4+ T cells sorted from blood. This sequence was found in a woman aged 18-29 years in good health. The V and J genes are TRBV5-1 and TRBJ1-5; D perhaps matches TRBD1 (5 bases). CDR3 protein: CASSLEGQMNQPQHF. CDR3 DNA: TGCGCCAGCAGCTTGGAGGGGCAGATGAATCAGCCCCAGCATTTT.